This TCR beta chain was obtained from a study of cytomegalovirus exposure and HLA in healthy donors. Participants comprised healthy donors of bone marrow. In regard to this clone: Its antigen is unknown.

A multiplex PCR was run with 60 Vbeta primers and 13 Jbeta primers. TCRdb keeps only in-frame clones here, not all; method: immunoSEQ multiplex PCR. The sample carries roughly 110,000 clones, about 78% recorded once. The CDR3 has 14 amino acids. Looked up from germline, CDR1 is SGHDN and CDR2 is FVKESK. Trimming shortened V by 1 base and J by 3 bases, and 10 bases separated the two germline ends. Study results and caveats: In vitro confirmation showed three CMV-associated chains to be CMV antigen specific. For cytomegalovirus status, the classifier reportedly gave diagnoses with high specificity and sensitivity.

The chain links TRBV14 to TRBJ2-7; a possible D gene is TRBD1 (6 bases). This clonotype was sampled from a woman in her 30s in good health and CMV-seropositive. Sequences were obtained from PBMCs. CDR3 sequence: CASSQVQGFYEQYF. CDR3 nucleotides: TGTGCCAGCAGCCAAGTCCAGGGGTTCTACGAGCAGTACTTC.